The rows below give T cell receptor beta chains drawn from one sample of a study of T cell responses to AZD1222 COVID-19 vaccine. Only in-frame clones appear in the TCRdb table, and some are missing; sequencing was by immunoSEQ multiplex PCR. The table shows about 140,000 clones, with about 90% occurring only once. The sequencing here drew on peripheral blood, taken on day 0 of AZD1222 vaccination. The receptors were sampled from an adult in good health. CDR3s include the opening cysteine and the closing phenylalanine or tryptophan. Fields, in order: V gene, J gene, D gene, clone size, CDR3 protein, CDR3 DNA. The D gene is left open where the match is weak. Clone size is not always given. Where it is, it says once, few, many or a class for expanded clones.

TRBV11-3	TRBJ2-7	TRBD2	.	CASRPGRLAGPYEQYF	TGTGCCAGCAGACCTGGGCGGCTAGCGGGCCCGTACGAGCAGTACTTC
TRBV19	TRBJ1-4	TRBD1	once	CASSITGTGAEKLFF	TGTGCCAGTAGTATAACCGGGACAGGTGCCGAAAAACTGTTTTTT
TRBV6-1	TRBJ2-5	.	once	CASSEGGETQYF	TGTGCCAGCAGTGAAGGCGGGGAGACCCAGTACTTC
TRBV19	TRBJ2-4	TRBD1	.	CASRDRAKNIQYF	TGTGCCAGTAGGGACAGGGCCAAAAACATTCAGTACTTC
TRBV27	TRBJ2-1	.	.	CASSFYSSSYNEQFF	TGTGCCAGCAGTTTTTACTCGAGCTCCTACAATGAGCAGTTCTTC
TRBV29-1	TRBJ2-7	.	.	CSVLRGAAEQYF	TGCAGCGTTCTCCGGGGAGCGGCCGAGCAGTACTTC
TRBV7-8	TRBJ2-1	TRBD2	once	CASSFGLAGAYNEQFF	TGTGCCAGCAGCTTCGGACTAGCGGGAGCCTACAATGAGCAGTTCTTC
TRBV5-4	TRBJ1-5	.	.	CASSLGTGPQHF	TGTGCCAGCAGCTTGGGAACAGGGCCCCAGCATTTT
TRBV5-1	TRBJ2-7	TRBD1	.	CASGLGGQGGEQYF	TGCGCCAGCGGATTAGGGGGACAGGGAGGCGAGCAGTACTTC
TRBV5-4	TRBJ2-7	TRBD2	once	CASSVAWDYPVAYEQYF	TGTGCCAGCAGCGTGGCCTGGGACTACCCCGTCGCCTACGAGCAGTACTTC
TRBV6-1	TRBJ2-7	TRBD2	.	CASSEALGGSRASGRYEQYF	TGTGCCAGCAGTGAAGCTCTTGGGGGATCCCGAGCTAGCGGAAGATACGAGCAGTACTTC
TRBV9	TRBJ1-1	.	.	CASSVYGGNTEAFF	TGTGCCAGCAGCGTATATGGGGGGAACACTGAAGCTTTCTTT
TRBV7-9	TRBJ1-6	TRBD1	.	CASSSGGQGVTPLHF	TGTGCCAGCAGCTCAGGAGGACAGGGTGTGACACCCCTCCACTTT
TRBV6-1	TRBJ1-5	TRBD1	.	CASSEQGALRSQPQHF	TGTGCCAGCAGTGAACAGGGGGCGTTACGAAGTCAGCCCCAGCATTTT
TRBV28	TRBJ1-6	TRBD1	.	CASSRDRPNSPLHF	TGTGCCAGCAGTCGGGACAGGCCGAATTCACCCCTCCACTTT
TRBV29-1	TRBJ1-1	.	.	CSVDSRDGENTEAFF	TGCAGCGTTGACTCCCGGGACGGGGAGAACACTGAAGCTTTCTTT
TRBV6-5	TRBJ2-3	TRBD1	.	CASSSQGDRTDTQYF	TGTGCCAGCAGTTCACAGGGGGATCGCACAGATACGCAGTATTTT
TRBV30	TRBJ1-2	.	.	CAWSVQPYGYTF	TGTGCCTGGAGTGTACAACCCTATGGCTACACCTTC
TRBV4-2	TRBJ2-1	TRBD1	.	CASSQTGTGVYNEQFF	TGTGCCAGCAGCCAGACCGGGACAGGGGTCTACAATGAGCAGTTCTTC
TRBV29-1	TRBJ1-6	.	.	CSVEVGLGYHNSPLHF	TGCAGCGTTGAAGTGGGATTAGGGTACCATAATTCACCCCTCCACTTT
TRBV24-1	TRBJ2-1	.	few	CATSDWGNEQFF	TGTGCCACCAGTGATTGGGGCAATGAGCAGTTCTTC
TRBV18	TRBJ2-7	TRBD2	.	CASSPIAGGRNEQYF	TGTGCCAGCTCTCCTATAGCGGGAGGGCGGAACGAGCAGTACTTC
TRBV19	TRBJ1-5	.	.	CASSTQVTPQHF	TGTGCCAGTAGTACGCAGGTCACCCCCCAGCATTTT
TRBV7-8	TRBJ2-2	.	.	CASSPSHIRGRTNTGELFF	TGTGCCAGCAGCCCCTCACATATTAGGGGGAGAACGAACACCGGGGAGCTGTTTTTT
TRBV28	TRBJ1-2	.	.	CASSFWGRTDYGYTF	TGTGCCAGCAGTTTTTGGGGCAGGACGGACTATGGCTACACCTTC
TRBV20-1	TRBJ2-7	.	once	CSASLGRGYEQYF	TGCAGTGCTAGTCTCGGCAGGGGCTACGAGCAGTACTTC
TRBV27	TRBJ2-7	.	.	CASSFQTRRDEQYF	TGTGCCAGCAGTTTTCAGACCAGGAGGGACGAGCAGTACTTC
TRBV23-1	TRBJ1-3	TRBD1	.	CASTFADRLPSGNTIYF	TGCGCCAGCACCTTCGCGGACAGGCTACCCTCTGGAAACACCATATATTTT
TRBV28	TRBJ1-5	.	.	CASSPTAGQGNQPQHF	TGTGCCAGCAGTCCCACGGCCGGGCAGGGGAATCAGCCCCAGCATTTT
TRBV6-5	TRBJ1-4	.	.	CASSLTHGEKLFF	TGTGCCAGCAGTTTGACCCACGGAGAAAAACTGTTTTTT
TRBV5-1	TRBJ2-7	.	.	CASSLEAGPYEQYF	TGCGCCAGCAGCTTGGAAGCGGGCCCTTACGAGCAGTACTTC
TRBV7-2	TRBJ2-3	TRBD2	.	CASSRGEQGDTQYF	TGTGCCAGCAGCCGGGGGGAGCAAGGTGATACGCAGTATTTT
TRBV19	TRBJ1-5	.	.	CASSIDQRRVNQPQHF	TGTGCCAGTAGTATAGATCAGCGAAGAGTCAATCAGCCCCAGCATTTT
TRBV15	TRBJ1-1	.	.	CATSREAASRTEAFF	TGTGCCACCAGCAGAGAGGCAGCTAGTAGAACTGAAGCTTTCTTT
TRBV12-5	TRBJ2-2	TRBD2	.	CASGLALAGGAGELFF	TGTGCTAGTGGTTTGGCCCTAGCGGGAGGGGCCGGGGAGCTGTTTTTT
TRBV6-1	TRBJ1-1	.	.	CASSERDFVNTEAFF	TGTGCCAGCAGTGAACGGGATTTCGTGAACACTGAAGCTTTCTTT
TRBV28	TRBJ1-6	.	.	CASSFANGAHNSPLHF	TGTGCCAGCAGTTTTGCGAACGGGGCGCATAATTCACCCCTCCACTTT
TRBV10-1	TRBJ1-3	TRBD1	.	CAGSDRSGRNTIYF	TGCGCCGGCTCGGACAGGTCCGGAAGGAACACCATATATTTT
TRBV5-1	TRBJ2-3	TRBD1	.	CASKSFVKGASTDTQYF	TGCGCCAGCAAAAGCTTCGTAAAGGGGGCGAGCACAGATACGCAGTATTTT
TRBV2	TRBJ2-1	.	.	CASSDRVNYNEQFF	TGTGCCAGCAGTGACAGGGTGAATTACAATGAGCAGTTCTTC
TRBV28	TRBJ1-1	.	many	CASSLPESGNTEAFF	TGTGCCAGCAGTTTACCCGAGTCAGGAAACACTGAAGCTTTCTTT
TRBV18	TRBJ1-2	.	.	CASSGVNYGYTF	TGTGCCAGCTCTGGCGTTAACTATGGCTACACCTTC
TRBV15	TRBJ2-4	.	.	CATSRDPSSGNIQYF	TGTGCCACCAGCAGAGATCCTAGCTCGGGGAACATTCAGTACTTC
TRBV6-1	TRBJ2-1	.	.	CASSEELGLGNNEQFF	TGTGCCAGCAGTGAAGAGTTGGGACTGGGTAACAATGAGCAGTTCTTC
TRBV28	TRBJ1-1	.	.	CASSLSDGDTEAFF	TGTGCCAGCAGTTTATCCGATGGGGACACTGAAGCTTTCTTT
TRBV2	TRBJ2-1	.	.	CASSERGSSYNEQFF	TGTGCCAGCAGTGAACGAGGGAGCTCCTACAATGAGCAGTTCTTC
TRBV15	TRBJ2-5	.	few	CATSRQVQETQYF	TGTGCCACCAGCAGACAAGTACAAGAGACCCAGTACTTC
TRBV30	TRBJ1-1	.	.	CAWRMGEQGNTEAFF	TGTGCCTGGCGGATGGGAGAACAGGGGAACACTGAAGCTTTCTTT